This T cell receptor beta chain came from a study of shared T cell receptors in the human thymus. This clone showed up just once. V gave up 7 bases and J gave up 6 bases; unmatched junction bases: 8. The CDR3 is 13 amino acids. The germline V gene has CDR1 MDHEN and CDR2 SYDVKM. This table comes from immunoSEQ multiplex PCR, and its TCRdb copy is limited to in-frame clones, with some not included. The repertoire includes hundreds of thousands of clones, around 87% of them detected once, and just under 0.0095% sits in the top ten. These data were likewise used in another study, on human thymus T cells. From that paper: Those donating were healthy Finnish infants in corrective surgery for congenital heart defects. Resections from corrective heart surgery supplied the thymus tissue. Thymic repertoires from unrelated individuals overlapped highly, related research reported.

The chain combines TRBV28 with TRBJ1-2; 7 positions match TRBD1. What was sequenced was thymocytes. The sequence was obtained from a boy less than two years old with a congenital heart defect. The CDR3 loop reads CASNGQVYNGYTF. The DNA of the CDR3 is TGTGCCAGCAACGGACAGGTCTATAATGGCTACACCTTC.